Sequencing of this T cell receptor (beta chain) was carried out in a study of identical twins. This clonotype was detected a few times. Its target is unknown. The CDR3 totals 13 residues. J gave up 3 bases and V 8 bases, and 7 bases lay outside the gene matches. CDR1 and CDR2 from the germline V gene are SNHLY and FYNNEI. One entry per CDR3 protein, called by TCRdb with MiXCR from the 5' RACE reads. Here the sample spans roughly 700,000 distinct CDR3 sequences, 8.5% to 9.5% being singletons. Overall study findings and caveats: Zero-insertion analyses could be partly confounded by invariant MAIT and iNKT cells. Cord blood beta clonotypes present at high abundance carried fewer insertions; no such pattern appeared in memory repertoires.

These sequences were also reported in another study, on yellow fever vaccine responses in identical twins. That publication notes: Twins' T cell vaccine responses reportedly looked partly convergent, partly personalized.

The sequence was obtained from a woman under 30 in good health. Sequencing was done on a sample of PBMCs. The rearrangement links TRBV2 to TRBJ2-7, with 7 bases identical to TRBD1. CDR3 sequence: CASGKDRSYEQYF. For the CDR3, the DNA is TGTGCCAGCGGAAAGGACAGGAGCTACGAGCAGTACTTC.